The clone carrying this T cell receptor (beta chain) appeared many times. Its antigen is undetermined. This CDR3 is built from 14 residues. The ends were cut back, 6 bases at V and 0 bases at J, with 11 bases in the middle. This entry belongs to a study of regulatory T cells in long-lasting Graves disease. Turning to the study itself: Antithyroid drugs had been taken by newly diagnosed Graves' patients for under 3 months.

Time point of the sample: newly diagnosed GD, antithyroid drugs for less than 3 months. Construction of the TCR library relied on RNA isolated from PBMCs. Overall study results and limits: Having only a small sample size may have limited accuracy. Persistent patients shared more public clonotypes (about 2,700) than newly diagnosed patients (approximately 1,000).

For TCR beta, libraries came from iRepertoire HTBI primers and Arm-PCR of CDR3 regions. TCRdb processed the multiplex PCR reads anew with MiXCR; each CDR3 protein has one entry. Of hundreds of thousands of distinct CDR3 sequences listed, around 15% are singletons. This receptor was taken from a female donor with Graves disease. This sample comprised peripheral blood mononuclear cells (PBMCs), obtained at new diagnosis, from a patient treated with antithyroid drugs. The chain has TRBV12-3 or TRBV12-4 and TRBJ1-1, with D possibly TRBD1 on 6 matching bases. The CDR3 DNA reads TGTGCCAGCAGAGGACAGTACATGAACACTGAAGCTTTCTTT. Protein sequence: CASRGQYMNTEAFF.